Sequencing of this TCR beta chain was carried out in a study of CD8+CD57+ T cells in acquired aplastic anemia. The CDR3 extends over 16 amino acids. The germline gives CDR1 SNHLY, CDR2 FYNNEI. Trimming stripped 3 bases from V and 3 bases from J, with 14 bases between. Using genomic DNA as the template, TCR beta VDJ and CDR3 profiling was carried out. TCRdb passed the reads through MiXCR, listing each CDR3 protein once. The repertoire consists of tens of thousands of distinct CDR3 sequences, with about 45% occurring once and the leading ten covering roughly 70%. This clonotype appeared many times. The TCR comes from a human donor in good health, serving as a control. The chain joins TRBV2 to TRBJ1-4; D not resolved. What was sequenced was sorted CD4+, CD8+, or CD8+CD57+ T cells (not recorded which) from PBMCs. CDR3 region: CASSDPRLMSNEKLFF. CDR3 bases: TGTGCCAGCAGTGACCCCCGACTGATGTCTAATGAAAAACTGTTTTTT.